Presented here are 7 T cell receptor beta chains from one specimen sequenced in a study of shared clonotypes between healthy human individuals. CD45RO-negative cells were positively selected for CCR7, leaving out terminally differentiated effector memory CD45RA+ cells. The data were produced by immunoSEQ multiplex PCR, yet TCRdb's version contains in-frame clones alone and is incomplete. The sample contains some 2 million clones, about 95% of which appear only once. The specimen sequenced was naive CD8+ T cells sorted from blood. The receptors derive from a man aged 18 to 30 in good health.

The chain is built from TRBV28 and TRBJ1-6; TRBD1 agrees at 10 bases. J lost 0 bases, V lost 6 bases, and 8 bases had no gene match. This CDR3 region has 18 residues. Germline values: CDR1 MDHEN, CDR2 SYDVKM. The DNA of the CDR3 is TGTGCCAGCAGGGGGACAGGGGCGCACTACTCCTATAATTCACCCCTCCACTTT. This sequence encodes CASRGTGAHYSYNSPLHF.

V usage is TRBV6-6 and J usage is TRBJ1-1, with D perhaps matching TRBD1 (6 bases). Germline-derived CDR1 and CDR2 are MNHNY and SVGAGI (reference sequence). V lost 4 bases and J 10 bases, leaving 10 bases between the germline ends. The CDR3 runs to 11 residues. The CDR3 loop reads CASSFLDRAFF. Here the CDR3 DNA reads TGTGCCAGCAGTTTTTTGGACAGAGCTTTCTTT.

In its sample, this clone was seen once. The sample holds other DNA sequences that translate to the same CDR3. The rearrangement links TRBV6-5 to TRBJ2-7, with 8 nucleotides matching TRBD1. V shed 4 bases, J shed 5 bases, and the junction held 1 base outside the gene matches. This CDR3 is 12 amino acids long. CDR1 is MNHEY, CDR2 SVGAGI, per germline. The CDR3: CASSLTGDEQYF. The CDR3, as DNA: TGTGCCAGCAGTTTGACAGGGGACGAGCAGTACTTC.

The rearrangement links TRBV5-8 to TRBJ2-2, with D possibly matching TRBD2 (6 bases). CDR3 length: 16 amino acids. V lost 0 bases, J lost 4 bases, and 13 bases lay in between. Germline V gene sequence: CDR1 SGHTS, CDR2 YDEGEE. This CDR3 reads CASSLGTGVRTGELFF. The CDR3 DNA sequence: TGTGCCAGCAGCTTGGGTACGGGAGTTCGCACCGGGGAGCTGTTTTTT.

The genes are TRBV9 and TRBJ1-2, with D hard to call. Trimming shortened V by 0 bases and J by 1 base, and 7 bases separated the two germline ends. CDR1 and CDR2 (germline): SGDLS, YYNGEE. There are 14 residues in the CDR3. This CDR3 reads CASSVGRDNYGYTF. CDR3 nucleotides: TGTGCCAGCAGCGTAGGTCGGGATAACTATGGCTACACCTTC.

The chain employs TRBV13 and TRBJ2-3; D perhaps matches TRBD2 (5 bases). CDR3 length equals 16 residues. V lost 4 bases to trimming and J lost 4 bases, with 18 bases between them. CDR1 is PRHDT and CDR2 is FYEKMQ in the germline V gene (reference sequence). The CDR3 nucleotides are TGTGCCAGCAGCTCCCTGACCCCCGCGGGTCCAGATACGCAGTATTTT. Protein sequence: CASSSLTPAGPDTQYF.

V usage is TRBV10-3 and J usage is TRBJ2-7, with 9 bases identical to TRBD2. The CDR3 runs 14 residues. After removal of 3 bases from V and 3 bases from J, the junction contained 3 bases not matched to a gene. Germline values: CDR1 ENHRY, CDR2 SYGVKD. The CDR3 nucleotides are TGTGCCATCAGTGATAGCGGGAGTGACTACGAGCAGTACTTC. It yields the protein CAISDSGSDYEQYF.